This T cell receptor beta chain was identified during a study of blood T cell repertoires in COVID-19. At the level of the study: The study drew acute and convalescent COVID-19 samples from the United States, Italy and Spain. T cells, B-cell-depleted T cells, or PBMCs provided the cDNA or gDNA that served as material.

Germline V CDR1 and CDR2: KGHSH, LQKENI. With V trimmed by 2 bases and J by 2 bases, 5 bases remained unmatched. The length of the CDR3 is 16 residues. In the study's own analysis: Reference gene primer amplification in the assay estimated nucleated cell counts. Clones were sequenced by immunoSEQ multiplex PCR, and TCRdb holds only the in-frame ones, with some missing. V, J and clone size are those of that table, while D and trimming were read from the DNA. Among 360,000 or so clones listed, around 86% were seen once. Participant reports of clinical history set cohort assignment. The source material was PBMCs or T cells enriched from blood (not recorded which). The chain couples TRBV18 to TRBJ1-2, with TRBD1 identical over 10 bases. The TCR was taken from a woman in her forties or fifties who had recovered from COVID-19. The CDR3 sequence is CASSPRETGGNYGYTF. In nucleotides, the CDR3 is TGTGCCAGCTCACCAAGGGAGACAGGGGGCAACTATGGCTACACCTTC.